This T cell receptor beta chain originates from a study of CD8 T cells in Susac syndrome. Random hexamers were used to reverse transcribe the RNA input (about 0.5 to 1 ug). A single record per CDR3 protein comes from TCRdb applying MiXCR to the immunoSEQ multiplex PCR reads. The sample has about 180,000 distinct CDR3 sequences, 85% to 95% seen once. With 2 bases clipped from V and 4 bases from J, the junction kept 9 bases outside the gene matches. This CDR3 region has 15 residues. Per the germline V gene, CDR1 is DFQATT and CDR2 is SNEGSKA (reference sequence). The sequenced sample consisted of CD8+ T cells from PBMCs. The rearrangement links TRBV20-1 to TRBJ1-1; 8 bases are shared with TRBD1. This receptor was obtained from a human donor with multiple sclerosis. As DNA, the CDR3 is TGCAGTGCTAGATGGGGGACAGGCCGGCTCACTGAAGCTTTCTTT. Translated, it gives CSARWGTGRLTEAFF.